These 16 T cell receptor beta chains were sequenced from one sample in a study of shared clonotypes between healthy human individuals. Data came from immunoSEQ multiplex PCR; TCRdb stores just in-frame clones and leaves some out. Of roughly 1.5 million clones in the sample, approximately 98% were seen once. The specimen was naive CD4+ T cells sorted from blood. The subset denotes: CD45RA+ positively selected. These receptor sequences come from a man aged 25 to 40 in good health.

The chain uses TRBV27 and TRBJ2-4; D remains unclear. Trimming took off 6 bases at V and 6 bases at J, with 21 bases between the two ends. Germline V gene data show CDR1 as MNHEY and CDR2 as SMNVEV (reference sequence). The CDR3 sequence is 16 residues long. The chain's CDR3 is CASRSASLGLGNIQYF. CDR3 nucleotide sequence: TGTGCCAGCAGGTCAGCGTCCCTCGGGTTGGGAAACATTCAGTACTTC.

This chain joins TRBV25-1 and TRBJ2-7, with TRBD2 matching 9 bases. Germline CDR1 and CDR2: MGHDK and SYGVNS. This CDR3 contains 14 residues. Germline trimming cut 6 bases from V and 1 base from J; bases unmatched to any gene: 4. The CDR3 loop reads CASSSLAGSYEQYF. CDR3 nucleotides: TGTGCCAGCAGCTCTCTAGCGGGGTCCTACGAGCAGTACTTC.

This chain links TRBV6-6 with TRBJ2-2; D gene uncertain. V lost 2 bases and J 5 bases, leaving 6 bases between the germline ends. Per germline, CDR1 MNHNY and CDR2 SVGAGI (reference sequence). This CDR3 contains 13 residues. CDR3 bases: TGTGCCAGCAGTTACGAGGTTACCGGGGAGCTGTTTTTT. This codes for CASSYEVTGELFF.

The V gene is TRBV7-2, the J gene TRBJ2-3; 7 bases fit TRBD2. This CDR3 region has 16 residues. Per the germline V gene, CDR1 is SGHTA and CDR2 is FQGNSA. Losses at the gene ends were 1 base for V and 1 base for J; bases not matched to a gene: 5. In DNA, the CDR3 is TGTGCCAGCAGCTTAGTCGCGGGAGTCGGCACAGATACGCAGTATTTT. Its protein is CASSLVAGVGTDTQYF.

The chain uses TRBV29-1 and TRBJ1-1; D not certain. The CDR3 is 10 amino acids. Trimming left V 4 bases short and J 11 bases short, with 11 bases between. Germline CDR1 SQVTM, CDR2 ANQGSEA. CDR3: CSVGLARAFF. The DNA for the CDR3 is TGCAGCGTTGGTCTAGCCCGGGCTTTCTTT.

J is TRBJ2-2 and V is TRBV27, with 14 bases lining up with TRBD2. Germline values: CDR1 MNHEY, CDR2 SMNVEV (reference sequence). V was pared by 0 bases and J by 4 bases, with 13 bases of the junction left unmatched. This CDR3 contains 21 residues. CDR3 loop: CASSLSYLGLAGELLTGELFF. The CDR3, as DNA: TGTGCCAGCAGTTTATCATACTTGGGACTAGCGGGAGAACTCCTCACCGGGGAGCTGTTTTTT.

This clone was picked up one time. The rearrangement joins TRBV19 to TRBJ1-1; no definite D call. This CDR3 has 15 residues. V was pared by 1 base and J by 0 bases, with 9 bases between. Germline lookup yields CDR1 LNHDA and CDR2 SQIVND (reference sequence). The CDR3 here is CASSIVGGVNTEAFF. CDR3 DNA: TGTGCCAGTAGTATAGTAGGAGGTGTGAACACTGAAGCTTTCTTT. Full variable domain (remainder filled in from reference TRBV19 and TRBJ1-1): DGGITQSPKYLFRKEGQNVTLSCEQNLNHDAMYWYRQDPGQGLRLIYYSQIVNDFQKGDIAEGYSVSREKKESFPLTVTSAQKNPTAFYLCASSIVGGVNTEAFFGQGTRLTVV.

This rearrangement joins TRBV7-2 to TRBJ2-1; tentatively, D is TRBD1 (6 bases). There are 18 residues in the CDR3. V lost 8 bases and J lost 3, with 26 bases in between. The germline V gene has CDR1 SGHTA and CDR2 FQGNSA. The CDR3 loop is CASPASVTGHLFYNEQFF. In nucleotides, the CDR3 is TGTGCCAGCCCAGCTTCTGTGACGGGACACTTATTCTACAATGAGCAGTTCTTC.

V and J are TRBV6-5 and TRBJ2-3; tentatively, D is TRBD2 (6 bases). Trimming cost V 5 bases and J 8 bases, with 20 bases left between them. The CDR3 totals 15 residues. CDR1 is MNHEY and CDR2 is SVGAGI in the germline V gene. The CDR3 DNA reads TGTGCCAGCAGTCCAGCGGGCGCCTCCGTGGGTACGCAGTATTTT. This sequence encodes CASSPAGASVGTQYF.

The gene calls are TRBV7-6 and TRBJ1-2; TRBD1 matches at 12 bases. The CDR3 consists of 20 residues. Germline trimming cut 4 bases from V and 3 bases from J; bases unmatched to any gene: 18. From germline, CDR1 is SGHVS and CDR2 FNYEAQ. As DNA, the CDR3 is TGTGCCAGCAGCTCTCGGGGCCTGGGACAGGGGGCATCCGGGGACTATGGCTACACCTTC. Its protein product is CASSSRGLGQGASGDYGYTF.

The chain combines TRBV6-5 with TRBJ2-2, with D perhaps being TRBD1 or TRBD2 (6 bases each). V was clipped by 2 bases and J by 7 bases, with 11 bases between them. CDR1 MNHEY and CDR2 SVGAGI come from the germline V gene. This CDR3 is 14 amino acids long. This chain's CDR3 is CASSYGGGIGELFF. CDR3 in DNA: TGTGCCAGCAGTTACGGAGGGGGAATCGGGGAGCTGTTTTTT.

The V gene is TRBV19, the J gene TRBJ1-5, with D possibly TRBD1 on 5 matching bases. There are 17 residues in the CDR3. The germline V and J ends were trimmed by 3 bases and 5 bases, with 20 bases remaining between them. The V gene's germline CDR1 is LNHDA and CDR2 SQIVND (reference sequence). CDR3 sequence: CASSIRQGPRVDQPQHF. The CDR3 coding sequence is TGTGCCAGTAGTATTCGTCAGGGACCAAGGGTTGATCAGCCCCAGCATTTT.

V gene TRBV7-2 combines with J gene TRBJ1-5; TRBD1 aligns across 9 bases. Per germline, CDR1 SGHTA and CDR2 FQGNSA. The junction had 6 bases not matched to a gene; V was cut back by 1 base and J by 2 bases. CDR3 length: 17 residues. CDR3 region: CASSLEYRGRGNQPQHF. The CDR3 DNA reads TGTGCCAGCAGCTTAGAGTACAGGGGGCGGGGCAATCAGCCCCAGCATTTT.

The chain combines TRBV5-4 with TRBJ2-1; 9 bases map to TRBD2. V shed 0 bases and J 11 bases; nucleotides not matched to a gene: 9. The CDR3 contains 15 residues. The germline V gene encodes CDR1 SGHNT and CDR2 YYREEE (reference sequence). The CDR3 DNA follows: TGTGCCAGCAGCTTGGGTGGCGGGAGGGCGAAGAAGCAGTTCTTC. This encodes CASSLGGGRAKKQFF.

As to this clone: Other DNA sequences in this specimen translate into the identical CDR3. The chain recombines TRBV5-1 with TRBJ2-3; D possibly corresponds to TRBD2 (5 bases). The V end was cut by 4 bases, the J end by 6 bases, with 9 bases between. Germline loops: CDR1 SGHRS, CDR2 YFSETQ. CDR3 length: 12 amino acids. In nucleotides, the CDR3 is TGCGCCAGCAGCCTTACGGGGGATACGCAGTATTTT. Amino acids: CASSLTGDTQYF.

The DNA of the CDR3 is TGCGCCAGCAGCTTGAGTCTAGCGAAGAACACCGGGGAGCTGTTTTTT. It specifies CASSLSLAKNTGELFF. The chain combines TRBV5-1 with TRBJ2-2; D is possibly TRBD2 (6 bases). The V gene lost 1 base and the J gene lost 1 base, with 11 bases spanning the gap. CDR1 is SGHRS, CDR2 YFSETQ, per germline. The CDR3 loop spans 16 amino acids.